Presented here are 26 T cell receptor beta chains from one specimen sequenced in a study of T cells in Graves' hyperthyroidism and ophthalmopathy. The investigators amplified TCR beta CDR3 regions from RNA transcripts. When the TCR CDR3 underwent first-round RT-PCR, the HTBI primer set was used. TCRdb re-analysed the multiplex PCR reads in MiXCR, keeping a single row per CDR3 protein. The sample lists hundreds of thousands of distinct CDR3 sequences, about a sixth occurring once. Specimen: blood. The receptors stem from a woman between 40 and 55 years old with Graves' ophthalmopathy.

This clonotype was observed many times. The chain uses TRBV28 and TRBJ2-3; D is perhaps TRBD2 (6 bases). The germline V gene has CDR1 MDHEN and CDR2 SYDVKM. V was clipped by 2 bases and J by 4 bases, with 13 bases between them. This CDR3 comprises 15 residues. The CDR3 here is CASSLGRIAPDTQYF. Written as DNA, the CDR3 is TGTGCCAGCAGTTTAGGGAGGATAGCACCAGATACGCAGTATTTT. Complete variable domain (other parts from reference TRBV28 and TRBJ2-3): DVKVTQSSRYLVKRTGEKVFLECVQDMDHENMFWYRQDPGLGLRLIYFSYDVKMKEKGDIPEGYSVSREKKERFSLILESASTNQTSMYLCASSLGRIAPDTQYFGPGTRLTVL.

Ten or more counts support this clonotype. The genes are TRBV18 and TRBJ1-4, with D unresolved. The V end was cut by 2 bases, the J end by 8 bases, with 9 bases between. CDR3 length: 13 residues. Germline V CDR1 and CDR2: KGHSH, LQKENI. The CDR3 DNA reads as TGTGCCAGCTCACCAAGGGCTGGCGAAAAACTGTTTTTT. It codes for CASSPRAGEKLFF. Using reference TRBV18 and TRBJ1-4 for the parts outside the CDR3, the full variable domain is NAGVMQNPRHLVRRRGQEARLRCSPMKGHSHVYWYRQLPEEGLKFMVYLQKENIIDESGMPKERFSAEFPKEGPSILRIQQVVRGDSAAYFCASSPRAGEKLFFGSGTQLSVL.

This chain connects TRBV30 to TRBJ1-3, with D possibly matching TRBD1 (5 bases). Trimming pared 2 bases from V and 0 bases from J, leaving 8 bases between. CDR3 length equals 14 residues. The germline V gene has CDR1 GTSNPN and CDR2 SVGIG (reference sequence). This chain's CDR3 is CAWSRGSSGNTIYF. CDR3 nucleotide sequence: TGTGCCTGGAGTCGGGGGAGCTCTGGAAACACCATATATTTT.

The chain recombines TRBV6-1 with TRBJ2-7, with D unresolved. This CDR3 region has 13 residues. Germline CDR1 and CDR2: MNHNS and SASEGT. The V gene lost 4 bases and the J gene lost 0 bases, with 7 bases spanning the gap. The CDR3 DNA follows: TGTGCCAGCAGTGTTTTTCTCTCCTACGAGCAGTACTTC. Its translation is CASSVFLSYEQYF.

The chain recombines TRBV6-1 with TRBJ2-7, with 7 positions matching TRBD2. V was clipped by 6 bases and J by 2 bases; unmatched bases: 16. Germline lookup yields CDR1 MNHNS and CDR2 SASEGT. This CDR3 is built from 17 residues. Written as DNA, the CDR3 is TGTGCCAGCAGCGTCGGACTAGTCACAGGCGCAGCCTACGAGCAGTACTTC. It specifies CASSVGLVTGAAYEQYF.

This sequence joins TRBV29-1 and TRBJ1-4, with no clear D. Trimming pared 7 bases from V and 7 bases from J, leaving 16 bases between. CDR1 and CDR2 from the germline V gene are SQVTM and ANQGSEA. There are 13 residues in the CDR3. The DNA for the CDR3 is TGCAGCGCTATAAGCTTGCCGGGTGAAAAACTGTTTTTT. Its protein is CSAISLPGEKLFF.

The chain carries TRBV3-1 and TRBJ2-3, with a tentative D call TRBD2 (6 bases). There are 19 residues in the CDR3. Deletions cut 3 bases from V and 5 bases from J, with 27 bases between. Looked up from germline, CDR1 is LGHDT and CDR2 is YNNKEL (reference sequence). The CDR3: CASSHPSVGGAGSEDTQYF. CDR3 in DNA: TGTGCCAGCAGCCATCCCTCTGTGGGTGGGGCGGGATCGGAAGATACGCAGTATTTT.

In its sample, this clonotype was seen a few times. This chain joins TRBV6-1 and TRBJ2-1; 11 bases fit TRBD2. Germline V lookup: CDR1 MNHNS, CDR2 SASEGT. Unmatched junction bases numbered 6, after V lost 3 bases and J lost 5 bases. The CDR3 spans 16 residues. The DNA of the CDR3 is TGTGCCAGCAGTGACCTTAGCGGGGGGGTCAACAATGAGCAGTTCTTC. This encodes CASSDLSGGVNNEQFF.

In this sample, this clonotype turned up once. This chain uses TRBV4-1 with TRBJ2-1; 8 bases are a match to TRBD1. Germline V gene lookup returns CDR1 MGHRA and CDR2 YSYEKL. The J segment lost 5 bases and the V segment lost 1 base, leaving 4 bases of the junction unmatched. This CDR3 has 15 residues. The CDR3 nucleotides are TGCGCCAGCAGCCAAGGGACAGGGCCCAACAATGAGCAGTTCTTC. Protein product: CASSQGTGPNNEQFF.

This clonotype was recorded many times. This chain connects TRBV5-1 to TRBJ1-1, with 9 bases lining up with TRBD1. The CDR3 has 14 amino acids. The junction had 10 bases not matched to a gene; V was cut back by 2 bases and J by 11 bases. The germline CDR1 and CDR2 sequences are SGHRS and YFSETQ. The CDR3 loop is CASSFNSGTGLAFF. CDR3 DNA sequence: TGCGCCAGCAGCTTCAACTCCGGGACAGGGTTGGCTTTCTTT.

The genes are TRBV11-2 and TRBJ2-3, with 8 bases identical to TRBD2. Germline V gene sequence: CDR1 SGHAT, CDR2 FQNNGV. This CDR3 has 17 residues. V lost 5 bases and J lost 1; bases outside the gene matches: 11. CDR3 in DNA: TGTGCCAGCAGCCGCCTCCGAGCGGGAGATGGCACAGATACGCAGTATTTT. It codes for CASSRLRAGDGTDTQYF.

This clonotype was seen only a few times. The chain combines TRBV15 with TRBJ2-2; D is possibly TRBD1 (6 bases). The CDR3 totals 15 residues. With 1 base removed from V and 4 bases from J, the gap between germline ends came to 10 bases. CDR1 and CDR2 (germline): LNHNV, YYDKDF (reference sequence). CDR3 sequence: CATSRATGSTGELFF. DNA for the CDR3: TGTGCCACCAGCAGAGCGACAGGTTCCACCGGGGAGCTGTTTTTT.

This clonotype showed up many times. The DNA for the CDR3 is TGTGCTAGTGGTTTGGCGACAGGGCTGAACACTGAAGCTTTCTTT. It codes for CASGLATGLNTEAFF. This chain joins TRBV12-5 and TRBJ1-1, with 7 bases that match TRBD1. The CDR3 length is 15 residues. CDR1 is LGHNT and CDR2 is FRNRAP in the germline V gene. V gave up 1 base and J gave up 0 bases; unmatched junction bases: 2.

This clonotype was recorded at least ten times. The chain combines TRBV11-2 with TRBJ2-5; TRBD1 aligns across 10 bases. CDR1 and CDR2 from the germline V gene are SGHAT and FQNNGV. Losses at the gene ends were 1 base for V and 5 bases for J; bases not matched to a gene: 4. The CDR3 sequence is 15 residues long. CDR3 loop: CASSLGQGAWETQYF. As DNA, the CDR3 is TGTGCCAGCAGCTTAGGACAGGGGGCATGGGAGACCCAGTACTTC.

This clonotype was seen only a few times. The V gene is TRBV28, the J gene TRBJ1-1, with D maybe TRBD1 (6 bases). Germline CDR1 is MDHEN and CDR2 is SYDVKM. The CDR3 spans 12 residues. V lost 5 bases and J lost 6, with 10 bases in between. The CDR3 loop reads CASSSGQPEAFF. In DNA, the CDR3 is TGTGCCAGCAGTAGCGGACAGCCTGAAGCTTTCTTT.

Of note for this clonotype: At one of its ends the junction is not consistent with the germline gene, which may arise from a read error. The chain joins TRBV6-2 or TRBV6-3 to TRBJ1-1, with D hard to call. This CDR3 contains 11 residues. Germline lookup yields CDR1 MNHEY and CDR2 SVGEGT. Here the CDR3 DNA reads TGTGTCAGCAGTCGCTACACTGAAGTTTTCTTT. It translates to CVSSRYTEVFF.

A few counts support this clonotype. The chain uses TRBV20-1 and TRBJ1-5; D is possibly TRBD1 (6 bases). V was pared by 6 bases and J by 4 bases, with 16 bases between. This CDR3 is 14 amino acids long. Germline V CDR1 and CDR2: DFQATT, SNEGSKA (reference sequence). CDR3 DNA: TGCAGTGCCCGCCGGGACATCCTTAATCAGCCCCAGCATTTT. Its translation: CSARRDILNQPQHF.

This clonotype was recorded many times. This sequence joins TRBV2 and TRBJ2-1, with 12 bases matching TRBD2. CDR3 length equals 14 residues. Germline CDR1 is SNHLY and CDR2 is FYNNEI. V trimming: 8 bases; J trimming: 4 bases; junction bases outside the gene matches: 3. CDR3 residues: CASGLAGMYNEQFF. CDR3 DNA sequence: TGTGCCAGCGGACTAGCGGGGATGTACAATGAGCAGTTCTTC.

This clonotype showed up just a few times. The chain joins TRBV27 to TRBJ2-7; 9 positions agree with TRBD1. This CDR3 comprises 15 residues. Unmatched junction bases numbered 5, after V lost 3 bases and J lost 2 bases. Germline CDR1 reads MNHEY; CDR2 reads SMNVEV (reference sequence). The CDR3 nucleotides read TGTGCCAGCAGTTTCTCCGGGACAGGGCCCTACGAGCAGTACTTC. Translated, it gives CASSFSGTGPYEQYF.

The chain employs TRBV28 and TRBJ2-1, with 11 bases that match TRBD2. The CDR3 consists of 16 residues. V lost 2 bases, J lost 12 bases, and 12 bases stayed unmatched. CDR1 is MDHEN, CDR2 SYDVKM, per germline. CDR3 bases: TGTGCCAGCAGTTTAATAGCGGGAGGGGGGTATTCAGGGCAGTTCTTC. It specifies CASSLIAGGGYSGQFF. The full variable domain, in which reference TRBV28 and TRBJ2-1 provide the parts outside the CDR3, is DVKVTQSSRYLVKRTGEKVFLECVQDMDHENMFWYRQDPGLGLRLIYFSYDVKMKEKGDIPEGYSVSREKKERFSLILESASTNQTSMYLCASSLIAGGGYSGQFFGPGTRLTVL.

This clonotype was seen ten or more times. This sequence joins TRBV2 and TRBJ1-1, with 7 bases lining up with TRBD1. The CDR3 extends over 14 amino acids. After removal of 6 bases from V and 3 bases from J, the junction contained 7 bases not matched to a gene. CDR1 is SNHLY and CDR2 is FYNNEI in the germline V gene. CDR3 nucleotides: TGTGCCAGCAGCCAAGCAGGGGGACACACTGAAGCTTTCTTT. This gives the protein CASSQAGGHTEAFF. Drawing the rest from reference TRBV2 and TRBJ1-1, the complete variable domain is EPEVTQTPSHQVTQMGQEVILRCVPISNHLYFYWYRQILGQKVEFLVSFYNNEISEKSEIFDDQFSVERPDGSNFTLKIRSTKLEDSAMYFCASSQAGGHTEAFFGQGTRLTVV.

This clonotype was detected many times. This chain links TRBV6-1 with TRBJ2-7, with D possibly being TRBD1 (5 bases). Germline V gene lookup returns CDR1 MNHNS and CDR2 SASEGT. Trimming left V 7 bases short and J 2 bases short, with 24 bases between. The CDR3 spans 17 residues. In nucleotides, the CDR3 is TGTGCCAGCACCCAGGGTCCCCCGGGCCACTATCCCTACGAGCAGTACTTC. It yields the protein CASTQGPPGHYPYEQYF.

The CDR3 DNA reads as TGTGCCAGCACCGAACCCATGGGGGGCAATCAGCCCCAGCATTTT. This translates into CASTEPMGGNQPQHF. The J gene is TRBJ1-5, the V gene TRBV28, with a possible D match to TRBD1 (5 bases). Germline V gene sequence: CDR1 MDHEN, CDR2 SYDVKM. This CDR3 region has 15 residues. V lost 7 bases, J lost 2 bases, and 15 bases lay in between.

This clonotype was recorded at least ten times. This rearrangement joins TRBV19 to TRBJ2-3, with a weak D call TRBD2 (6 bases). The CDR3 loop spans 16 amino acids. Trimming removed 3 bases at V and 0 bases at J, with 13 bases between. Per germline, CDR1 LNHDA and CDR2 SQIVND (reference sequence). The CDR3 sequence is CASSMRRDGSTDTQYF. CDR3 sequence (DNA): TGTGCCAGTAGTATGAGGCGGGACGGAAGCACAGATACGCAGTATTTT.

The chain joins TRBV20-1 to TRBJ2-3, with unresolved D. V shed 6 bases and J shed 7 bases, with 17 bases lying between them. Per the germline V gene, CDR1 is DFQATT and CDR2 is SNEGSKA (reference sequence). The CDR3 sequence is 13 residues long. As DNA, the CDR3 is TGCAGTGCAAGTGCCAACTTACTCAATACGCAGTATTTT. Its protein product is CSASANLLNTQYF.

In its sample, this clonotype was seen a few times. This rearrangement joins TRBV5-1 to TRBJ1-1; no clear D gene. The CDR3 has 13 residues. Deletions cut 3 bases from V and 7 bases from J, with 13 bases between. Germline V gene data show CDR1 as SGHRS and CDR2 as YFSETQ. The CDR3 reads CASSWFSRGEAFF. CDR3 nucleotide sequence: TGCGCCAGCAGCTGGTTTAGTCGGGGTGAAGCTTTCTTT.